This TCR beta chain originates from a study of shared clonotypes between healthy human individuals. Looking at the study overall: There were three CD4 naive, three CD4 memory, two CD8 naive and one CD8 memory plates per donor.

This clone occurred many times. The antigen remains undetermined. General study points: An anticipated effect of sequencing depth on clonotype sharing among donors was recognized. Relative to memory subsets, naive subsets generally showed larger estimated richness.

The CDR3 totals 15 residues. J was trimmed by 4 bases and V by 6 bases; bases with no gene match: 6. The germline CDR1 and CDR2 sequences are SNHLY and FYNNEI. Investigators spread the genomic DNA of each subset evenly over several immunoSEQ plates. Using immunoSEQ multiplex PCR, the repertoire was profiled, and TCRdb retains in-frame clones only, with some absent. The sample holds 600,000 to 700,000 clones, 60% to 75% seen once. The source material was memory CD4+ T cells sorted from blood. Specified subset: CD45RA-negative fraction. The source of this sequence is a woman aged 25 to 39 in good health. The chain links TRBV2 to TRBJ2-1, with 10 positions matching TRBD2. CDR3 bases: TGTGCCAGCAGGCCAGCGGGAGGGGGATACAATGAGCAGTTCTTC. Amino acids: CASRPAGGGYNEQFF.